This T cell receptor beta chain originates from a study of T-cell reconstitution after alpha-beta-depleted transplantation in children. This clonotype was detected once. A TCRbeta library incorporating unique molecular identifiers was prepared. TCRdb called the PCR reads again in MiXCR, with one record for every CDR3 protein. The sample has 500,000 or so distinct CDR3 sequences, approximately 29% seen once. This receptor was obtained from a human donor who donated a stem cell graft to a child with aplastic anemia. The specimen was PBMCs from the stem cell graft donor, collected from the stem cell graft.

The CDR3 loop is CASSNVRAGRNEQYF. Here the CDR3 DNA reads TGTGCCAGCAGTAATGTTCGGGCAGGGCGGAACGAGCAGTACTTC. The chain employs TRBV6-1 and TRBJ2-7; possible D gene TRBD1, 5 bases. Germline lookup yields CDR1 MNHNS and CDR2 SASEGT. The CDR3 spans 15 residues. The V gene lost 5 bases and the J gene lost 5 bases, with 19 bases spanning the gap.